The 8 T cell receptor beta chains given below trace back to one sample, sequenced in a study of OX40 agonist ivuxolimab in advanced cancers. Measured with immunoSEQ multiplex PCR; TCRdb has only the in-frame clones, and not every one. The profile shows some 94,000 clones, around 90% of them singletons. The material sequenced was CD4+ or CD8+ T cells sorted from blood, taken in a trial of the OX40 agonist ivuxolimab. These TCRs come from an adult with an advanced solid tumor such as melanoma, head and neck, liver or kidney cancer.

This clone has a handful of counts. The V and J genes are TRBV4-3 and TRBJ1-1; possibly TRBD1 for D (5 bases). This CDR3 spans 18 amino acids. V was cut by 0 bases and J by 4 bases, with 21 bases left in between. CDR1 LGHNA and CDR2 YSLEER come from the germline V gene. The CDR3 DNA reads TGCGCCAGCAGCCAAGATCGGAATGCGGGGCCGGGAGGCACTGAAGCTTTCTTT. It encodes CASSQDRNAGPGGTEAFF.

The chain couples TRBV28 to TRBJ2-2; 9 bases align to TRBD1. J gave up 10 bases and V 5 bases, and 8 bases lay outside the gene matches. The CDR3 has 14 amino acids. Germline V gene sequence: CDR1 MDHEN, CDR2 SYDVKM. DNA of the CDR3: TGTGCCAGCAGTCGGGACAGGGAGGTTCCGGAGCTGTTTTTT. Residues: CASSRDREVPELFF.

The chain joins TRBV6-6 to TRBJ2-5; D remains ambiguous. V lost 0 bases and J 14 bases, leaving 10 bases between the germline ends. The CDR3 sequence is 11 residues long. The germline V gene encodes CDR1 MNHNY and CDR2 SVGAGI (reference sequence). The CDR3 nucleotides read TGTGCCAGCAGTTACTCGGTAGAGTTATACTTC. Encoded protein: CASSYSVELYF.

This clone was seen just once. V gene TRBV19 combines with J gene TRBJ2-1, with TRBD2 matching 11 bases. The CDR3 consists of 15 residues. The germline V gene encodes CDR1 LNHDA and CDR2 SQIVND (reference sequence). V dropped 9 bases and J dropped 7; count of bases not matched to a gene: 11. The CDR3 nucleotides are TGTGCCAGCTGCCCAATAGCGGGAGGGCCAAATGAGCAGTTCTTC. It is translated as CASCPIAGGPNEQFF.

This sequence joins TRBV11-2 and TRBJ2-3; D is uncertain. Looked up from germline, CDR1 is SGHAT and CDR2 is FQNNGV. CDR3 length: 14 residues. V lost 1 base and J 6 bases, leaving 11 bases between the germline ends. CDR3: CASSLVGIPDTQYF. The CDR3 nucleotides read TGTGCCAGCAGCTTAGTTGGCATCCCGGATACGCAGTATTTT.

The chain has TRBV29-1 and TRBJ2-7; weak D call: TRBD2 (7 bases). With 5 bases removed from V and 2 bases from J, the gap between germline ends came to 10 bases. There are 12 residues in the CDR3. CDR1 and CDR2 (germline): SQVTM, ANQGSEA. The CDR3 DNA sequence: TGCAGCGTTAGGGGGAGGGCCTACGAGCAGTACTTC. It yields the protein CSVRGRAYEQYF.

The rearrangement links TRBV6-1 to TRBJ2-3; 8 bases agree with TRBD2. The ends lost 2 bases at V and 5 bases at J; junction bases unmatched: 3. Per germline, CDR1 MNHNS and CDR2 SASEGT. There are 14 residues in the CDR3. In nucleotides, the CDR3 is TGTGCCAGCAGTGAAAGGACTAGCCTAGATACGCAGTATTTT. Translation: CASSERTSLDTQYF.

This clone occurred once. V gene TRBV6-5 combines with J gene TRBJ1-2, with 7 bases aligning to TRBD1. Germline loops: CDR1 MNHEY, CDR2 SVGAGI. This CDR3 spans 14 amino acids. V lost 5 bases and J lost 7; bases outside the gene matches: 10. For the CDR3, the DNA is TGTGCCAGCAGTCCTACAGGGGCTAGTGGTGGCTACACCTTC. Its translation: CASSPTGASGGYTF.